This T cell receptor beta chain was observed in a study of cytomegalovirus exposure and HLA in healthy donors. Study-wide results and limits: Another analysis was done later, and it associated 17,000 or so TCR beta sequences with HLA alleles at 0.05 false discovery rate.

The CDR3 is made up of 13 amino acids. In germline, CDR1 is MDHEN, CDR2 SYDVKM. The germline V and J ends were trimmed by 2 bases and 5 bases, with 9 bases remaining between them. In the case of this clone: Antigen specificity is unknown.

Primers included in the PCR were 60 Vbeta and 13 Jbeta primers. TCRdb keeps only in-frame clones here, not all; method: immunoSEQ multiplex PCR. The table shows 100,000 to 120,000 clones, with around 80% occurring only once. This TCR came from a man aged 30 to 39 in good health and CMV-seropositive. The chain combines TRBV28 with TRBJ1-2, with D perhaps matching TRBD1 (5 bases). The sample comprised PBMCs. CDR3: CASSLKGIYGYTF. The CDR3 bases are TGTGCCAGCAGTTTAAAGGGGATATATGGCTACACCTTC.